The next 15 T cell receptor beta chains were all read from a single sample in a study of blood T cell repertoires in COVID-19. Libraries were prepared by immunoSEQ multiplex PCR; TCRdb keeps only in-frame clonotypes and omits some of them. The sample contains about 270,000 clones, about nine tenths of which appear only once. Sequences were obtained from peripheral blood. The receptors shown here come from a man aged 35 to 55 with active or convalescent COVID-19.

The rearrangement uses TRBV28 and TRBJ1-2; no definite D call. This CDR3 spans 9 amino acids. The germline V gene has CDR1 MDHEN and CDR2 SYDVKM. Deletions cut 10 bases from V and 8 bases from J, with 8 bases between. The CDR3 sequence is CAIFSGYTF. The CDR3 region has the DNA TGTGCCATCTTTTCGGGCTACACCTTC.

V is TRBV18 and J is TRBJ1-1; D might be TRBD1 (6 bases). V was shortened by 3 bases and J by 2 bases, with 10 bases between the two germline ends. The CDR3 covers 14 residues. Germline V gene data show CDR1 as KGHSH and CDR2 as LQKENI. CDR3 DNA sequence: TGTGCCAGCTCACCTCAGGGGCTTAACACTGAAGCTTTCTTT. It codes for CASSPQGLNTEAFF.

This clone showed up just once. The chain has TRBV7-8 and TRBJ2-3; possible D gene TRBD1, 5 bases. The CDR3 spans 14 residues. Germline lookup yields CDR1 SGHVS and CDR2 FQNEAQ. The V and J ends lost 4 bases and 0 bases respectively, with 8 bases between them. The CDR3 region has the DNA TGTGCCAGCAGCTCTTCAGGGAGCACAGATACGCAGTATTTT. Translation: CASSSSGSTDTQYF.

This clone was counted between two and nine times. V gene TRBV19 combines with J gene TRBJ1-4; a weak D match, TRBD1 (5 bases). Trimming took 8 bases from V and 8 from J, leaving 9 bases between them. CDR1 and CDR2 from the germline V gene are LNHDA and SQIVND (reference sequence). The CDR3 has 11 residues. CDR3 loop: CASGDYEKLFF. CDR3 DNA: TGTGCCAGTGGGGACTACGAAAAACTGTTTTTT.

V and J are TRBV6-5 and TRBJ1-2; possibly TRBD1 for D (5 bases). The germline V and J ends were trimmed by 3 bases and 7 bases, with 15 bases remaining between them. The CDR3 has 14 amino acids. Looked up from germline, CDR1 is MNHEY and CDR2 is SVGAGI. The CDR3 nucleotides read TGTGCCAGCAGTTATAAAGGAGGGGAGCGTGGCTACACCTTC. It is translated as CASSYKGGERGYTF.

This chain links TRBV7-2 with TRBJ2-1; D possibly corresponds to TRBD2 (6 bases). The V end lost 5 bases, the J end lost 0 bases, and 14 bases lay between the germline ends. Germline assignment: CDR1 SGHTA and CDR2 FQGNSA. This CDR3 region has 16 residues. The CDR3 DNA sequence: TGTGCCAGCAGCCCCGAGGAGGGCAGCTCCTACAATGAGCAGTTCTTC. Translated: CASSPEEGSSYNEQFF.

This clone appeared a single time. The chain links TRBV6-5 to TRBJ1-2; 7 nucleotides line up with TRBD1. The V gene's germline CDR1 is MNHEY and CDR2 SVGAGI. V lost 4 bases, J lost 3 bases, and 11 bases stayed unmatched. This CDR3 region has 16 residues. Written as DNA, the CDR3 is TGTGCCAGCAGTTCCGGGACAGCTCCTGGAGACTATGGCTACACCTTC. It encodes CASSSGTAPGDYGYTF.

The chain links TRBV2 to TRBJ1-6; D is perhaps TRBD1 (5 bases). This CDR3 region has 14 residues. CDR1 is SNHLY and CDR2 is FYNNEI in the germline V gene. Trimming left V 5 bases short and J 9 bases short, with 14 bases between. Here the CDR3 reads CASSLDNVGSPLHF. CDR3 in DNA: TGTGCCAGCAGTTTGGACAACGTTGGTTCACCCCTCCACTTT.

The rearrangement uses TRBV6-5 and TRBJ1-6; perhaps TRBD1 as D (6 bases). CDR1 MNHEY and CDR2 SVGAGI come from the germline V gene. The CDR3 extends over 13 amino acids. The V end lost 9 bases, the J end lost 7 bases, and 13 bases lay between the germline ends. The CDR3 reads CASYRAGNSPLHF. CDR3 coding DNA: TGTGCCAGTTACAGGGCAGGGAATTCACCCCTCCACTTT.

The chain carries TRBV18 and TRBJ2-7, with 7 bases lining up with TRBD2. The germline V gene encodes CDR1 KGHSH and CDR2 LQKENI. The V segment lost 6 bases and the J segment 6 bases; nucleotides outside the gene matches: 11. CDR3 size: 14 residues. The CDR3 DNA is TGTGCCAGCTCCAGGGATAGCGGGTCGGTCGAGCAGTACTTC. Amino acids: CASSRDSGSVEQYF.

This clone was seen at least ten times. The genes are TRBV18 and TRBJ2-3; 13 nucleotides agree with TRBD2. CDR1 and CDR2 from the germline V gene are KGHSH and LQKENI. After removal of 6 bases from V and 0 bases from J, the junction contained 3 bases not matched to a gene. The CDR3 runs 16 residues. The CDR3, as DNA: TGTGCCAGCTCGACTAGCGGGGGGTCTAGCACAGATACGCAGTATTTT. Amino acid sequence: CASSTSGGSSTDTQYF.

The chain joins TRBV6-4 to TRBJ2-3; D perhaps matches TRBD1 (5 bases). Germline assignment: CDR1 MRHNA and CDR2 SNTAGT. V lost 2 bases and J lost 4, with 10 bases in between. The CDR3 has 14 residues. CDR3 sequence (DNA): TGTGCCAGCAGTGACCAGGGATGGGCAGATACGCAGTATTTT. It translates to CASSDQGWADTQYF.

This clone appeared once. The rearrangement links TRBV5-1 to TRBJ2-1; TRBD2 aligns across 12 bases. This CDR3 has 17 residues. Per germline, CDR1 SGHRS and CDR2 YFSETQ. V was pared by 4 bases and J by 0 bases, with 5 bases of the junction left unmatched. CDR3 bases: TGCGCCAGCAGCATCGGGACTAGCGGGTTCTCCTACAATGAGCAGTTCTTC. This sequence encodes CASSIGTSGFSYNEQFF.

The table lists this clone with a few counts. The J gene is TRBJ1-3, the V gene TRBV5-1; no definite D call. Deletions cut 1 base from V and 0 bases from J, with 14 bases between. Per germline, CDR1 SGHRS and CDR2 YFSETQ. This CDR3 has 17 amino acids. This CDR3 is CASSLLHASLSGNTIYF. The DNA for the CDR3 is TGCGCCAGCAGCTTGCTCCACGCAAGCCTCTCTGGAAACACCATATATTTT.

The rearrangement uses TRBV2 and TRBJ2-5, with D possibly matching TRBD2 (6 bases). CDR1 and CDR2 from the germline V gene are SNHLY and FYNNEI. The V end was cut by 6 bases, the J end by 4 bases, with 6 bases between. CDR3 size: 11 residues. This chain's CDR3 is CASRRGETQYF. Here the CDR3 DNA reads TGTGCCAGCAGGCGGGGAGAGACCCAGTACTTC.